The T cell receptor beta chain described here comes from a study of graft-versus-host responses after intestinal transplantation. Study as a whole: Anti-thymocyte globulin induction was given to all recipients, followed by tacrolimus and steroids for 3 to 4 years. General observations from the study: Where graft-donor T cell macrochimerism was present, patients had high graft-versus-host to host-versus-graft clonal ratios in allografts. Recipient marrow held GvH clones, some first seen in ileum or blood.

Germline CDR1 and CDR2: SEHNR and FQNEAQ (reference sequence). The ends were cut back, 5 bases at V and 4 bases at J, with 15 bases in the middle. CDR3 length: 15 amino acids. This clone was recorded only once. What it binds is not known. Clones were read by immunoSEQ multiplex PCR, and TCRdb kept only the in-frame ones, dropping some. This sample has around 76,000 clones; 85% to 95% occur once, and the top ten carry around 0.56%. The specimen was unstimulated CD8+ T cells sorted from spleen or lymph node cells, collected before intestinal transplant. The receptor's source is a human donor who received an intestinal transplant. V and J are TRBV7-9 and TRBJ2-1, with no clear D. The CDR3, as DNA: TGTGCCAGCAGCCCCCCGAACCCCCTATACAATGAGCAGTTCTTC. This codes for CASSPPNPLYNEQFF.